This TCR beta chain was sequenced during a study of T cells after posttransplantation cyclophosphamide. Study conclusions and caveats: TRB clonality was highly associated with recipient CMV seropositivity and reactivation.

In its sample, this clone was seen many times. Its cognate antigen is unknown. Clones were read by immunoSEQ multiplex PCR, and TCRdb kept only the in-frame ones, dropping some. The repertoire consists of 25,000 to 35,000 clones, none detected only once. V lost 1 base to trimming and J lost 4 bases, with 11 bases between them. This CDR3 is built from 14 residues. Germline V gives CDR1 SGHNT, CDR2 YYREEE (reference sequence). The sequencing input was PBMCs. This TCR came from a woman aged 25 to 39 in good health and a related stem cell transplant donor. This chain uses TRBV5-4 with TRBJ1-2, with D unclear. The CDR3 nucleotides are TGTGCCAGCAGCTTGTGGTCAGGAGTCTATGGCTACACCTTC. Amino acid sequence: CASSLWSGVYGYTF.